This record concerns one TCR beta chain sequence. Clones were read by immunoSEQ multiplex PCR, and TCRdb kept only the in-frame ones, dropping some. Among 200,000 or so clones listed, around 90% were seen once. The data originate from a study of T cell responses to AZD1222 COVID-19 vaccine. The sequencing used peripheral blood, collected on day 0 of AZD1222 vaccination. The receptor's source is an adult in good health.

The CDR3 DNA reads TGTGCCAGCAGCTTAGGGGGGGCGGTAGCGGCTCCCTACGAGCAGTACTTC. Amino acids: CASSLGGAVAAPYEQYF. The rearrangement links TRBV7-2 to TRBJ2-7; D is possibly TRBD1 or TRBD2 (6 bases each). Germline CDR1 is SGHTA and CDR2 is FQGNSA. The CDR3 is 17 amino acids. The V and J ends lost 1 base and 2 bases respectively, with 18 bases between them.